The rows below give T cell receptor beta chains drawn from one sample of a study of cytomegalovirus exposure and HLA in healthy donors. Sequenced by immunoSEQ multiplex PCR; TCRdb stores in-frame clones only, minus some. In the table there are approximately 120,000 clones, roughly 80% of which are singletons. Sequencing was performed on PBMCs. The receptors come from a woman between 50 and 59 years old in good health and CMV-seropositive. Each CDR3 is given with its conserved first and last residue. The D gene is left open where the match is weak. Some rows have no size entry. The others give once, few or many, or a class for an expanded clone.

size | D | J | V | DNA | CDR3
. | TRBD1 | TRBJ1-2 | TRBV7-9 | TGTGCCAGCAGCCGGGACAGCCCCTATGGCTACACCTTC | CASSRDSPYGYTF
. | TRBD2 | TRBJ2-3 | TRBV6-6 | TGTGCCAGCAGTTACTCCTTAGCGGGGGGGTATACGCAGTATTTT | CASSYSLAGGYTQYF
. | TRBD2 | TRBJ2-1 | TRBV2 | TGTGCCAGCAGTGAAGAAGGAGGGACTAGGGAGCAGTTCTTC | CASSEEGGTREQFF
. | . | TRBJ1-1 | TRBV9 | TGTGCCAGCAGCGTAGAGGACAGCCTGAACACTGAAGCTTTCTTT | CASSVEDSLNTEAFF
few | . | TRBJ1-5 | TRBV11-2 | TGTGCCAGCAGCTTAGGTGGGGCGAGCGGCAATCAGCCCCAGCATTTT | CASSLGGASGNQPQHF
once | . | TRBJ2-3 | TRBV14 | TGTGCCAGCAGCCAAGTTCAGAGCACAGATACGCAGTATTTT | CASSQVQSTDTQYF
. | . | TRBJ1-2 | TRBV7-9 | TGTTCCAGCAGCCCCCCAGGAAGCTATGGCTACACCTTC | CSSSPPGSYGYTF
. | . | TRBJ2-5 | TRBV6-5 | TGTGCCAGCAGTTACGGAGGGATCCAAGAGACCCAGTACTTC | CASSYGGIQETQYF
. | . | TRBJ2-7 | TRBV19 | TGTGCCAGTAGTATGGCCGGGGACGAGCAGTACTTC | CASSMAGDEQYF
. | TRBD2 | TRBJ2-1 | TRBV6-5 | TGTGCCAGCAGACCTGGACTAGCGGGATACAATGAGCAGTTCTTC | CASRPGLAGYNEQFF
. | TRBD2 | TRBJ2-1 | TRBV19 | TGTGCCAGTAGTCTTAGCGGGTCGGACTACAATGAGCAGTTCTTC | CASSLSGSDYNEQFF
few | . | TRBJ1-1 | TRBV5-4 | TGTGCCAGCAGCTTGGCCCGGGATTGGAACACTGAAGCTTTCTTT | CASSLARDWNTEAFF
. | TRBD2 | TRBJ2-3 | TRBV6-1 | TGTGCCAGCAGTACCACTAGCGTCAGCACAGATACGCAGTATTTT | CASSTTSVSTDTQYF
. | . | TRBJ1-6 | TRBV4-2 | TGTGCCAGCAGCCAAGATCCAGGAAGACCGGTTGACTTT | CASSQDPGRPVDF
many | TRBD1 | TRBJ2-2 | TRBV19 | TGTGCCAGTAGTATTGGGACAGGGGGCACCGGGGAGCTGTTTTTT | CASSIGTGGTGELFF
. | TRBD2 | TRBJ2-1 | TRBV7-3 | TGTGCCAGCAGCCCAGGGACTAGCGGGAGAATCGAGCAGTTCTTC | CASSPGTSGRIEQFF
. | . | TRBJ1-4 | TRBV4-2 | TGTGCCAGCAGCCAATGGACATTTACTAATGAAAAACTGTTTTTT | CASSQWTFTNEKLFF
few | . | TRBJ2-3 | TRBV9 | TGTGCCAGCAGCTTAAACACAGATACGCAGTATTTT | CASSLNTDTQYF
. | . | TRBJ2-3 | TRBV28 | TGTGCCAGCAACATTAACACAGATACGCAGTATTTT | CASNINTDTQYF
. | . | TRBJ1-4 | TRBV2 | TGTGCCAGCCGGGACACTGGTAGTGAAAAACTGTTTTTT | CASRDTGSEKLFF
. | . | TRBJ2-2 | TRBV9 | TGTGCCAGCAGCGTCGCAGGCACCGGGGAGCTGTTTTTT | CASSVAGTGELFF
. | . | TRBJ1-6 | TRBV4-1 | TGCGCCAGCAGCCAAGATAAGAGAGGTTCAAGGAATTCACCCCTCCACTTT | CASSQDKRGSRNSPLHF
. | . | TRBJ2-1 | TRBV7-9 | TGTGCCAGCAGCCCCCTCGCGGTGGCTACAAATGAGCAGTTCTTC | CASSPLAVATNEQFF
. | . | TRBJ1-2 | TRBV2 | TGTGCCAGCAGTGTAAGCTCCGGGGGCTACACCTTC | CASSVSSGGYTF
once | TRBD1 | TRBJ2-1 | TRBV5-6 | TGTGCCAGCAGCTGGACCGGGACAGAGGAGTTCTTC | CASSWTGTEEFF
. | TRBD2 | TRBJ2-1 | TRBV27 | TGTGCCAGCAGTCCCTCGGTTGGACTAGGGTACAATGAGCAGTTCTTC | CASSPSVGLGYNEQFF
once | . | TRBJ2-7 | TRBV29-1 | TGCAGCGTGGGGGAGGAGGGGCGCTACGAGCAGTACTTC | CSVGEEGRYEQYF
. | . | TRBJ2-5 | TRBV6-4 | TGTGCCAGCAGTGCATTCGGGCCGGGACATCGGGAAGAGACCCAGTACTTC | CASSAFGPGHREETQYF
. | TRBD2 | TRBJ2-3 | TRBV19 | TGTGCCAGTAGTAGCGGGGGGATTGATACGCAGTATTTT | CASSSGGIDTQYF
once | TRBD2 | TRBJ2-2 | TRBV4-3 | TGCGCCAGCAGCCAAGCGGGAGGGGCTCGGGCCGGGGAGCTGTTTTTT | CASSQAGGARAGELFF
. | TRBD2 | TRBJ2-5 | TRBV27 | TGTGCCAGCAGCCGTCGACTAGCGGGGGGCCCGGAGACCCAGTACTTC | CASSRRLAGGPETQYF
. | TRBD1 | TRBJ1-4 | TRBV5-1 | TGCGCCAGCAGCCGGACAGGTGAAAAACTGTTTTTT | CASSRTGEKLFF
. | . | TRBJ1-2 | TRBV18 | TGTGCCAACTCACCAGGGGCAGGGGAAGCTGGCTACACCTTC | CANSPGAGEAGYTF
. | . | TRBJ1-1 | TRBV4-1 | TGCGCCAGCAGACCAGAAGGACAGAAAATATGCACTTTCTTT | CASRPEGQKICTFF
. | . | TRBJ2-1 | TRBV9 | TGTGCCAGCAGCGTAACGGGGGGCGGGTACAATGAGCAGTTCTTC | CASSVTGGGYNEQFF
. | . | TRBJ2-6 | TRBV5-6 | TGTGCCGGCTCCCTCCGGGGGAGCTCTGGGGCCAACGGCCTGACTTTC | CAGSLRGSSGANGLTF
. | TRBD1 | TRBJ2-1 | TRBV5-4 | TGTGCCAGCAGCCCCAAGGACAGGGTATATGATGAGCAGTTCTTC | CASSPKDRVYDEQFF
once | TRBD1 | TRBJ2-2 | TRBV19 | TGTGCCAGTAGTTGGGACAGGCCCACCGGGGAGCTGTTTTTT | CASSWDRPTGELFF
. | . | TRBJ2-2 | TRBV5-1 | TGCGCCAGCAGCCCGAAGTGGAGGGACACCGGGGAGCTGTTTTTT | CASSPKWRDTGELFF
few | . | TRBJ2-7 | TRBV12-5 | TGTGCTAGTGGTTTGGGAGTTCGCGAGCAGTACTTC | CASGLGVREQYF
. | . | TRBJ2-4 | TRBV7-3 | TGTGCCAGCAGCTATGAGGGCGGGGCGGCTGACATTCAGTACTTC | CASSYEGGAADIQYF
. | TRBD2 | TRBJ2-3 | TRBV11-2 | TGTGCCAGCAGCCCCCCTAGCGGGAGGTATACGCAGTATTTT | CASSPPSGRYTQYF
. | TRBD1 | TRBJ2-7 | TRBV18 | TGTGCCAGCTCACCCGGCCCGGGACAGTTTTCCTACGAGCAGTACTTC | CASSPGPGQFSYEQYF
once | TRBD2 | TRBJ2-1 | TRBV28 | TGTGCCAGCAGGCCCCCGCAAGGGCGAGGCGGGGGGGGGTATGAGCAGTTCTTC | CASRPPQGRGGGGYEQFF
. | TRBD2 | TRBJ2-7 | TRBV18 | TGTGCCAGCTCACCGGCCGGGGGGGTGGAGCAGTACTTC | CASSPAGGVEQYF
few | TRBD2 | TRBJ2-3 | TRBV15 | TGTGCCACCACCCCAACCCGACTAGCGGGGGGACCCACAGATACGCAGTATTTT | CATTPTRLAGGPTDTQYF
. | . | TRBJ2-5 | TRBV6-6 | TGTGCCAGCAGTTACCGAAGGAGGGACCAAGAGACCCAGTACTTC | CASSYRRRDQETQYF
. | . | TRBJ2-7 | TRBV4-1 | TGCGCCAGCAGCCAAGAGGGCCGGGGGTACTACGAGCAGTACTTC | CASSQEGRGYYEQYF
. | . | TRBJ2-3 | TRBV7-9 | TGTTCCAGCAGCTTAGCGCTGGGCGGGGGCACAGATACGCAGTATTTT | CSSSLALGGGTDTQYF
. | . | TRBJ1-6 | TRBV6-5 | TGTGCCAGCACCGGGGACTTTCGATCACCCCTCCACTTT | CASTGDFRSPLHF
. | TRBD2 | TRBJ2-1 | TRBV2 | TGTGCCAGCACCAAAATGGGACTAGCGGGGGTTAATGAGCAGTTCTTC | CASTKMGLAGVNEQFF
. | . | TRBJ2-1 | TRBV6-5 | TGTGCCAGCAGCCGGGTCGAGGGCAATGAGCAGTTCTTC | CASSRVEGNEQFF
. | . | TRBJ2-5 | TRBV18 | TGTGCCAGCTCACCGCCGGGAGAGACCCAGTACTTC | CASSPPGETQYF
. | . | TRBJ2-2 | TRBV5-6 | TGTGCCAGCAGCTTGGGCCTAGCATCCGGGGAGCTGTTTTTT | CASSLGLASGELFF